This entry lists 30 T cell receptor beta chains sequenced from one sample in a study of cytomegalovirus exposure and HLA in healthy donors. Sequencing used immunoSEQ multiplex PCR; TCRdb keeps in-frame clones, though not all of them. The table lists 76,000 or so clones, roughly 94% of them singletons, with less than 2.5% in the top ten. Sequenced: PBMCs. The receptors were sampled from a woman between 18 and 30 years old in good health and CMV-seronegative.

This sequence joins TRBV6-1 and TRBJ2-7, with 7 bases aligning to TRBD1. V shed 6 bases and J 3 bases; nucleotides not matched to a gene: 5. The CDR3 extends over 13 amino acids. Germline CDR1 and CDR2: MNHNS and SASEGT. The CDR3 sequence is CASRPDRVYEQYF. CDR3 DNA: TGTGCCAGCAGGCCCGACAGGGTCTACGAGCAGTACTTC.

The V call is TRBV14, the J call TRBJ2-2; D is possibly TRBD1 (6 bases). The CDR3 contains 13 residues. The V end lost 4 bases, the J end lost 4 bases, and 7 bases lay between the germline ends. From germline, CDR1 is SGHDN and CDR2 FVKESK. DNA for the CDR3: TGTGCCAGCAGCCGCAGGGGCACCGGGGAGCTGTTTTTT. As protein: CASSRRGTGELFF. Full variable domain (rest looked up from reference TRBV14 and TRBJ2-2): EAGVTQFPSHSVIEKGQTVTLRCDPISGHDNLYWYRRVMGKEIKFLLHFVKESKQDESGMPNNRFLAERTGGTYSTLKVQPAELEDSGVYFCASSRRGTGELFFGEGSRLTVL.

This clone appeared a single time. The CDR3 region has the DNA TGTGCCTGGAGTGTATCCCTAGACAGGGGACAGTTCTTC. Residues: CAWSVSLDRGQFF. The chain uses TRBV30 and TRBJ2-1, with 8 bases matching TRBD1. Trimming cost V 0 bases and J 13 bases; bases outside gene matches: 8. Germline CDR1 reads GTSNPN; CDR2 reads SVGIG (reference sequence). CDR3 size: 13 residues.

The chain is built from TRBV29-1 and TRBJ1-3; the D is unclear. The CDR3 loop spans 13 amino acids. Per germline, CDR1 SQVTM and CDR2 ANQGSEA. V lost 4 bases, J lost 2 bases, and 9 bases lay in between. DNA for the CDR3: TGCAGCGTTGGGCTCGTTCCTGGAAACACCATATATTTT. It translates to CSVGLVPGNTIYF.

The CDR3 DNA reads TGTGCCAGCAGCGTACTAAGCGGGTACACCGGGGAGCTGTTTTTT. This translates into CASSVLSGYTGELFF. The rearrangement uses TRBV9 and TRBJ2-2, with D possibly TRBD2 on 6 matching bases. The CDR3 totals 15 residues. Trimming cost V 1 base and J 3 bases, with 10 bases left between them. Germline V gene data show CDR1 as SGDLS and CDR2 as YYNGEE.

The chain couples TRBV7-2 to TRBJ2-5; D not resolved. V was clipped by 1 base and J by 3 bases, with 9 bases between them. The CDR3 loop spans 14 amino acids. Germline-derived CDR1 and CDR2 are SGHTA and FQGNSA. The CDR3 sequence is CASSLDRVKETQYF. The DNA of the CDR3 is TGTGCCAGCAGCTTAGACCGAGTTAAAGAGACCCAGTACTTC.

This clone was seen once. This sequence joins TRBV28 and TRBJ2-7, with a possible D match to TRBD1 (5 bases). Trimming removed 3 bases from V and 4 bases from J, with 16 bases in between. The germline CDR1 and CDR2 sequences are MDHEN and SYDVKM. The CDR3 length is 15 residues. The CDR3 nucleotides read TGTGCCAGCAGTTTCGGCGACAGCCCTAAGTACGAGCAGTACTTC. Residues: CASSFGDSPKYEQYF.

V and J are TRBV5-5 and TRBJ1-5; 8 bases are shared with TRBD1. The length of the CDR3 is 14 residues. Germline loops: CDR1 SGHKS, CDR2 YYEKEE (reference sequence). V was clipped by 4 bases and J by 6 bases; unmatched bases: 6. In nucleotides, the CDR3 is TGTGCCAGCAGCATAGGACAGGGCTCTCAGCCCCAGCATTTT. Protein: CASSIGQGSQPQHF.

The CDR3 DNA is TGTGCCACCAGCACGAATACTCAGGGGATCGGCGAGCAGTACTTC. Its protein is CATSTNTQGIGEQYF. V gene TRBV15 combines with J gene TRBJ2-7, with D perhaps TRBD1 (6 bases). Germline CDR1 reads LNHNV; CDR2 reads YYDKDF (reference sequence). The CDR3 covers 15 residues. The germline V and J ends were trimmed by 4 bases and 6 bases, with 19 bases remaining between them. The full variable domain, its missing parts supplied by reference TRBV15 and TRBJ2-7, is DAMVIQNPRYQVTQFGKPVTLSCSQTLNHNVMYWYQQKSSQAPKLLFHYYDKDFNNEADTPDNFQSRRPNTSFCFLDIRSPGLGDTAMYLCATSTNTQGIGEQYFGPGTRLTVT.

The chain links TRBV11-2 to TRBJ2-1, with D unclear. Deletions cut 5 bases from V and 3 bases from J, with 14 bases between. The CDR3 has 15 amino acids. Germline assignment: CDR1 SGHAT and CDR2 FQNNGV. CDR3 sequence reads: CASSPDSILYNEQFF. DNA of the CDR3: TGTGCCAGCAGCCCCGACTCGATCCTCTACAATGAGCAGTTCTTC.

The gene calls are TRBV10-3 and TRBJ2-5; no clear D gene. The CDR3 covers 14 residues. V was trimmed by 2 bases and J by 2 bases, leaving 9 bases between them. Germline V gene sequence: CDR1 ENHRY, CDR2 SYGVKD. The CDR3 spells CAISEHSEQETQYF. As DNA, the CDR3 is TGTGCCATCAGTGAGCACAGTGAACAAGAGACCCAGTACTTC.

The chain links TRBV15 to TRBJ1-5; tentative D call: TRBD1 (6 bases). Trimming took off 5 bases at V and 6 bases at J, with 14 bases between the two ends. CDR1 is LNHNV and CDR2 is YYDKDF in the germline V gene (reference sequence). The CDR3 loop spans 14 amino acids. The CDR3 protein is CATSSEGDGQPQHF. DNA for the CDR3: TGTGCCACCAGCTCAGAGGGGGATGGTCAGCCCCAGCATTTT.

This sequence joins TRBV5-1 and TRBJ2-2, with D tentatively TRBD2 (5 bases). The V end lost 4 bases, the J end lost 6 bases, and 16 bases lay between the germline ends. The CDR3 has 15 residues. CDR1 is SGHRS, CDR2 YFSETQ, per germline. The CDR3 DNA is TGCGCCAGCAGCCCGCAGGCTTCTAGCCCCGGGGAGCTGTTTTTT. It translates to CASSPQASSPGELFF. The variable domain in full, completed from reference TRBV5-1 and TRBJ2-2, reads KAGVTQTPRYLIKTRGQQVTLSCSPISGHRSVSWYQQTPGQGLQFLFEYFSETQRNKGNFPGRFSGRQFSNSRSEMNVSTLELGDSALYLCASSPQASSPGELFFGEGSRLTVL.

V is TRBV9 and J is TRBJ1-1; perhaps TRBD1 as D (5 bases). Per germline, CDR1 SGDLS and CDR2 YYNGEE. V lost 0 bases and J 1 base, leaving 7 bases between the germline ends. The CDR3 consists of 14 residues. The CDR3, as DNA: TGTGCCAGCAGCGTAGTGGGGGGGAACACTGAAGCTTTCTTT. Residues: CASSVVGGNTEAFF. Supplemented by reference TRBV9 and TRBJ1-1, the full variable domain reads DSGVTQTPKHLITATGQRVTLRCSPRSGDLSVYWYQQSLDQGLQFLIQYYNGEERAKGNILERFSAQQFPDLHSELNLSSLELGDSALYFCASSVVGGNTEAFFGQGTRLTVV.

The rearrangement uses TRBV5-1 and TRBJ2-7; 8 nucleotides agree with TRBD1. There are 14 residues in the CDR3. From germline, CDR1 is SGHRS and CDR2 YFSETQ. V was pared by 0 bases and J by 5 bases, with 4 bases of the junction left unmatched. CDR3 in amino acids: CASSLGGQGNEQYF. Written as DNA, the CDR3 is TGCGCCAGCAGCTTGGGCGGACAGGGCAACGAGCAGTACTTC.

The chain has TRBV6-1 and TRBJ2-3; 7 nucleotides line up with TRBD1. Germline V gene lookup returns CDR1 MNHNS and CDR2 SASEGT. This CDR3 has 14 amino acids. V lost 6 bases, J lost 2 bases, and 5 bases stayed unmatched. The DNA of the CDR3 is TGTGCCAGCAGCAGGACAGGCAACACAGATACGCAGTATTTT. This codes for CASSRTGNTDTQYF.

This clone was recorded once. V gene TRBV4-3 combines with J gene TRBJ2-1, with 13 bases identical to TRBD2. V trimming: 4 bases; J trimming: 3 bases; junction bases outside the gene matches: 18. Germline assignment: CDR1 LGHNA and CDR2 YSLEER. The CDR3 totals 21 residues. The CDR3 nucleotides are TGCGCCAGCAGCCGTCGGAGGCCGGGGACTAGCGGGGTCCCGGACTACAATGAGCAGTTCTTC. Its translation is CASSRRRPGTSGVPDYNEQFF.

The V and J genes are TRBV19 and TRBJ1-2, with D maybe TRBD1 (6 bases). Germline-derived CDR1 and CDR2 are LNHDA and SQIVND (reference sequence). The CDR3 has 15 residues. Trimming shortened V by 7 bases and J by 3 bases, and 18 bases separated the two germline ends. CDR3 sequence: CASTDPRGFDYGYTF. The DNA of the CDR3 is TGTGCCAGTACGGATCCCAGGGGATTTGACTATGGCTACACCTTC.

On this clone itself: Mismatch with germline at one junction end may stem from a read error. V and J are TRBV10-2 and TRBJ2-1; tentative D call: TRBD1 (5 bases). Germline CDR1 reads WSHSY; CDR2 reads SAAADI. This CDR3 is 14 amino acids long. The DNA for the CDR3 is TGTTCCAGCAGTGAGACAGAATCCTACAATGAGCAGTTCTTC. Translated: CSSSETESYNEQFF.

The CDR3 loop reads CASSEWEGRTEAFF. CDR3 bases: TGTGCCAGCAGTGAATGGGAGGGAAGGACTGAAGCTTTCTTT. This sequence joins TRBV6-1 and TRBJ1-1; no clear D. CDR3 length: 14 amino acids. Germline-derived CDR1 and CDR2 are MNHNS and SASEGT. The V end was cut by 2 bases, the J end by 5 bases, with 12 bases between.

The rearrangement uses TRBV4-2 and TRBJ2-7; 8 nucleotides align to TRBD1. The length of the CDR3 is 15 residues. CDR1 LGHNA and CDR2 YNFKEQ come from the germline V gene. V lost 3 bases and J lost 4; bases outside the gene matches: 8. The DNA for the CDR3 is TGTGCCAGCAGCCAGGAACAGGGGGGCAGTTACGAGCAGTACTTC. This gives the protein CASSQEQGGSYEQYF.

CDR3 in DNA: TGTGCCAGTAGGCCCACCTCTCTACGGGACAGAAGCACAGATACGCAGTATTTT. Residues: CASRPTSLRDRSTDTQYF. The gene calls are TRBV19 and TRBJ2-3, with 7 bases that match TRBD1. The CDR3 totals 18 residues. Germline assignment: CDR1 LNHDA and CDR2 SQIVND (reference sequence). J was trimmed by 0 bases and V by 6 bases; bases with no gene match: 15.

The chain joins TRBV6-1 to TRBJ2-7; D uncertain. CDR3 length: 12 residues. Germline-derived CDR1 and CDR2 are MNHNS and SASEGT. Trimming took 1 base from V and 3 from J, leaving 4 bases between them. CDR3 in amino acids: CASSEVSYEQYF. CDR3 sequence (DNA): TGTGCCAGCAGTGAAGTGAGCTACGAGCAGTACTTC.

The chain is built from TRBV9 and TRBJ2-2; 11 bases line up with TRBD2. Trimming cost V 4 bases and J 1 base; bases outside gene matches: 3. Germline CDR1 reads SGDLS; CDR2 reads YYNGEE. The CDR3 contains 16 residues. The DNA of the CDR3 is TGTGCCAGCAGCAATCTAGCGGGGGGGAACACCGGGGAGCTGTTTTTT. It translates to CASSNLAGGNTGELFF.

The rearrangement links TRBV5-1 to TRBJ1-1; no definite D call. CDR3 length: 16 residues. Germline CDR1 and CDR2: SGHRS and YFSETQ. The V end was cut by 0 bases, the J end by 2 bases, with 14 bases between. CDR3: CASSLATEVLNTEAFF. In DNA, the CDR3 is TGCGCCAGCAGCTTGGCCACAGAAGTTTTAAACACTGAAGCTTTCTTT.

This rearrangement joins TRBV6-4 to TRBJ2-2, with D possibly TRBD1 on 6 matching bases. The germline V gene encodes CDR1 MRHNA and CDR2 SNTAGT. V was trimmed by 5 bases and J by 7 bases, leaving 14 bases between them. The CDR3 consists of 14 residues. The CDR3 here is CASSQSGDGGELFF. Written as DNA, the CDR3 is TGTGCCAGCAGTCAATCAGGGGATGGCGGGGAGCTGTTTTTT.

The V gene is TRBV5-4, the J gene TRBJ2-3; 9 bases agree with TRBD2. This CDR3 contains 15 residues. The V gene's germline CDR1 is SGHNT and CDR2 YYREEE (reference sequence). With 5 bases clipped from V and 0 bases from J, the junction kept 4 bases outside the gene matches. The CDR3 DNA reads TGTGCCAGCAGTAAAGCGGGAGGTAGCACAGATACGCAGTATTTT. Encoded protein: CASSKAGGSTDTQYF.

The V and J genes are TRBV29-1 and TRBJ2-1; D gene ambiguous. The germline V gene has CDR1 SQVTM and CDR2 ANQGSEA. The CDR3 length is 13 residues. Trimming removed 0 bases at V and 3 bases at J, with 6 bases between. The CDR3 is CSVEDRHYNEQFF. The CDR3, as DNA: TGCAGCGTTGAAGACAGACACTACAATGAGCAGTTCTTC.

The CDR3 region is CASSQLGGAGELFF. The CDR3 coding sequence is TGCGCCAGCAGCCAATTAGGGGGGGCCGGGGAGCTGTTTTTT. The V call is TRBV4-1, the J call TRBJ2-2; D possibly corresponds to TRBD2 (7 bases). From germline, CDR1 is MGHRA and CDR2 YSYEKL. The CDR3 loop spans 14 amino acids. The V end lost 2 bases, the J end lost 6 bases, and 10 bases lay between the germline ends.

V gene TRBV2 combines with J gene TRBJ2-2, with D unresolved. CDR3 size: 16 residues. Germline lookup yields CDR1 SNHLY and CDR2 FYNNEI. V lost 1 base and J 4 bases, leaving 13 bases between the germline ends. The CDR3, as DNA: TGTGCCAGCAGTGAAGTGGTCCCAGGTAGCACCGGGGAGCTGTTTTTT. Its protein is CASSEVVPGSTGELFF.